This is a list of T cell receptor beta chains from one sample in a study of cytomegalovirus exposure and HLA in healthy donors. Assay: immunoSEQ multiplex PCR; the TCRdb copy retains only in-frame clones and omits some. The sample shows 150,000 to 200,000 clones, 79% of them seen only once. The material sequenced was PBMCs. Receptors originate from a woman aged 25 to 39 in good health and CMV-seropositive. CDR3s include the opening cysteine and the closing phenylalanine or tryptophan. A D gene is named only where the DNA matches it firmly. Not all rows give a size; the values are once, few, many and, for expanded clones, a class.

J gene: TRBJ2-7; D gene: TRBD2; V gene: TRBV11-2; clone size: once; CDR3 protein: CASSYSGRDSYEQYF; CDR3 DNA: TGTGCCAGCAGCTATAGCGGGAGGGACTCCTACGAGCAGTACTTC
J gene: TRBJ2-7; D gene: TRBD1; V gene: TRBV11-3; clone size: NA; CDR3 protein: CASSSGDSITYEQYF; CDR3 DNA: TGTGCCAGCAGCTCTGGGGACAGCATTACCTACGAGCAGTACTTC
J gene: TRBJ2-1; D gene: TRBD2; V gene: TRBV11-2; clone size: NA; CDR3 protein: CASRKEQGGGDNEQFF; CDR3 DNA: TGTGCCAGCAGGAAAGAACAGGGCGGGGGGGACAATGAGCAGTTCTTC
J gene: TRBJ2-3; D gene: TRBD1; V gene: TRBV7-6; clone size: NA; CDR3 protein: CASSMQGAGTQYF; CDR3 DNA: TGTGCCAGCAGCATGCAGGGGGCGGGTACGCAGTATTTT
J gene: TRBJ2-1; D gene: NA; V gene: TRBV4-3; clone size: NA; CDR3 protein: CASSQERGFYNEQFF; CDR3 DNA: TGCGCCAGCAGCCAAGAAAGGGGATTCTACAATGAGCAGTTCTTC
J gene: TRBJ1-1; D gene: NA; V gene: TRBV7-9; clone size: once; CDR3 protein: CASSWEGGNTEAFF; CDR3 DNA: TGTGCCAGCAGCTGGGAGGGGGGAAACACTGAAGCTTTCTTT
J gene: TRBJ2-5; D gene: TRBD2; V gene: TRBV4-1; clone size: NA; CDR3 protein: CASSQGAGGRDETQYF; CDR3 DNA: TGCGCCAGCAGCCAAGGGGCGGGGGGCCGGGATGAGACCCAGTACTTC
J gene: TRBJ2-7; D gene: NA; V gene: TRBV13; clone size: NA; CDR3 protein: CASSFSGSYEQYF; CDR3 DNA: TGTGCCAGCAGCTTCTCGGGTTCCTACGAGCAGTACTTC
J gene: TRBJ1-1; D gene: NA; V gene: TRBV10-3; clone size: NA; CDR3 protein: CAISESEEVEAFF; CDR3 DNA: TGTGCCATCAGTGAGTCTGAAGAGGTAGAAGCTTTCTTT
J gene: TRBJ2-1; D gene: NA; V gene: TRBV7-8; clone size: NA; CDR3 protein: CASSLRYDWRGPYNEQFF; CDR3 DNA: TGTGCCAGCAGCTTACGATACGATTGGCGGGGGCCCTACAATGAGCAGTTCTTC
J gene: TRBJ1-2; D gene: TRBD1; V gene: TRBV7-2; clone size: NA; CDR3 protein: CASSSQTGSGYTF; CDR3 DNA: TGTGCCAGCAGCTCCCAGACAGGGTCGGGCTACACCTTC
J gene: TRBJ2-7; D gene: NA; V gene: TRBV18; clone size: NA; CDR3 protein: CASSPYSQGSSYEQYF; CDR3 DNA: TGTGCCAGCTCACCTTACAGTCAGGGGAGCTCCTACGAGCAGTACTTC
J gene: TRBJ2-3; D gene: NA; V gene: TRBV7-6; clone size: NA; CDR3 protein: CASSVTEATDTQYF; CDR3 DNA: TGTGCCAGCAGCGTTACGGAGGCCACAGATACGCAGTATTTT
J gene: TRBJ2-1; D gene: NA; V gene: TRBV6-5; clone size: NA; CDR3 protein: CASSYPDRYEQFF; CDR3 DNA: TGTGCCAGCAGTTACCCTGACAGGTACGAGCAGTTCTTC
J gene: TRBJ2-3; D gene: TRBD2; V gene: TRBV4-2; clone size: NA; CDR3 protein: CASSNLRGELAALKDTQYF; CDR3 DNA: TGTGCCAGCAGCAACCTCCGGGGTGAACTAGCGGCCCTCAAGGATACGCAGTATTTT
J gene: TRBJ1-5; D gene: TRBD1; V gene: TRBV30; clone size: once; CDR3 protein: CAWSGGTGDQPQHF; CDR3 DNA: TGTGCCTGGAGTGGAGGGACAGGGGATCAGCCCCAGCATTTT
J gene: TRBJ1-2; D gene: NA; V gene: TRBV30; clone size: few; CDR3 protein: CAWSGPSNGYGYTF; CDR3 DNA: TGTGCCTGGAGTGGCCCCAGTAACGGGTATGGCTACACCTTC
J gene: TRBJ1-1; D gene: NA; V gene: TRBV18; clone size: NA; CDR3 protein: CASAQNTADTEAFF; CDR3 DNA: TGTGCCAGCGCCCAAAATACTGCGGACACTGAAGCTTTCTTT
J gene: TRBJ1-1; D gene: NA; V gene: TRBV30; clone size: NA; CDR3 protein: CAWDGGDNTEAFF; CDR3 DNA: TGTGCCTGGGACGGGGGGGATAACACTGAAGCTTTCTTT
J gene: TRBJ2-7; D gene: NA; V gene: TRBV19; clone size: NA; CDR3 protein: CASSMMDSVEQYF; CDR3 DNA: TGTGCCAGTAGTATGATGGACAGCGTCGAGCAGTACTTC
J gene: TRBJ1-2; D gene: TRBD1; V gene: TRBV4-1; clone size: NA; CDR3 protein: CASSQAGTGVSGYTF; CDR3 DNA: TGCGCCAGCAGCCAAGCCGGGACAGGGGTCTCGGGCTACACCTTC
J gene: TRBJ1-1; D gene: NA; V gene: TRBV7-7; clone size: NA; CDR3 protein: CASSMDWNTEAFF; CDR3 DNA: TGTGCCAGCAGCATGGACTGGAACACTGAAGCTTTCTTT
J gene: TRBJ2-1; D gene: TRBD2; V gene: TRBV9; clone size: NA; CDR3 protein: CASSQLGLAGDGNEQFF; CDR3 DNA: TGTGCCAGCAGTCAACTAGGACTAGCGGGAGATGGTAATGAGCAGTTCTTC
J gene: TRBJ1-6; D gene: TRBD1; V gene: TRBV6-5; clone size: NA; CDR3 protein: CASSWDEGANSPLHF; CDR3 DNA: TGTGCCAGCAGCTGGGACGAGGGGGCTAATTCACCCCTCCACTTT
J gene: TRBJ1-1; D gene: NA; V gene: TRBV7-9; clone size: NA; CDR3 protein: CASSFITGRAGAEAFF; CDR3 DNA: TGTGCCAGCAGCTTCATCACAGGGAGAGCGGGGGCTGAAGCTTTCTTT